Sequencing of this TCR beta chain was carried out in a study of T cells after yellow fever vaccination. This clonotype was counted only a few times. The target antigen is unknown. CDR3 size: 14 residues. V gave up 2 bases and J gave up 8 bases, with 14 bases separating them. Germline loops: CDR1 SGHRS, CDR2 YFSETQ. Study-wide results and limits: Subsequent booster samples again held most clones from primary vaccination (96% CD4, approximately 85% CD8).

As TCR cDNA was made by 5'RACE template switching, a universal primer site and UMIs were added. TCRdb reprocessed the 5' RACE reads via MiXCR and lists one record per CDR3 protein. The repertoire holds 600,000 to 750,000 distinct CDR3 sequences, with around 12% as singletons. Specimen: PBMCs, collected on the day of the yellow fever booster vaccination. This rearrangement joins TRBV5-1 to TRBJ2-1; no reliable D call. The clonotype was recovered from a man in his thirties or forties who received the YFV17D yellow fever vaccine. CDR3: CASSFSHDGDEQFF. Written as DNA, the CDR3 is TGCGCCAGCAGCTTTTCCCACGACGGCGATGAGCAGTTCTTC.